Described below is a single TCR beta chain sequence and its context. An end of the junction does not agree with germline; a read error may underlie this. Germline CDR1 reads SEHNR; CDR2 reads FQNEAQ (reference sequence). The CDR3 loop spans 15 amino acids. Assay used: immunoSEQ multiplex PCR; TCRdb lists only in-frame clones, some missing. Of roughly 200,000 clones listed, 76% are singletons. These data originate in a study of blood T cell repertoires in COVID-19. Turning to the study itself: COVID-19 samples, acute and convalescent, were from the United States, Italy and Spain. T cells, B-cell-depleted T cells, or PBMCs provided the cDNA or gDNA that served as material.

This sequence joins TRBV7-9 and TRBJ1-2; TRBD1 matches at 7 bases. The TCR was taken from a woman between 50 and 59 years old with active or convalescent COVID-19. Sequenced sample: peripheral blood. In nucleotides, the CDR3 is TGTGCCAGCACCTTATTTTCGGGACAGAGTTTTCGTGGGGATTTC. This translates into CASTLFSGQSFRGDF.